This TCR beta chain was sequenced during a study of shared clonotypes between healthy human individuals. This table comes from immunoSEQ multiplex PCR, and its TCRdb copy is limited to in-frame clones, with some not included. This sample has more than 400,000 clones, with 90% to 96% found just once. The V segment lost 3 bases and the J segment 7 bases; nucleotides outside the gene matches: 14. This CDR3 has 18 amino acids. Germline V gene sequence: CDR1 MGHDK, CDR2 SYGVNS. As regards this clone: Its cognate antigen is unknown.

Study-wide points: Unshared clonotypes carried lower generation probabilities than those common to all four donors.

The rearrangement uses TRBV25-1 and TRBJ2-1, with TRBD2 matching 11 bases. Sequencing used naive CD4+ T cells sorted from blood. The subset: CD45RA+ positively selected. This receptor was identified in a woman aged 30 to 39 in good health. This CDR3 reads CASSDLNSGRAIRNEQFF. In DNA form, the CDR3 reads TGTGCCAGCAGTGACCTGAATAGCGGGAGGGCAATTAGGAATGAGCAGTTCTTC. Supplemented by reference TRBV25-1 and TRBJ2-1, the full variable domain reads EADIYQTPRYLVIGTGKKITLECSQTMGHDKMYWYQQDPGMELHLIHYSYGVNSTEKGDLSSESTVSRIRTEHFPLTLESARPSHTSQYLCASSDLNSGRAIRNEQFFGPGTRLTVL.